This T cell receptor (beta chain) was obtained from a study of human T cells and chemical hapten exposure. General observations from the study: Against controls, expanded TCRs gave rise to significantly more large CDR3 similarity clusters.

As to time point: pre-sensitization, week 0. Treatment noted: therapeutic diphenylcyclopropenone sensitization with weekly scalp DPC. The library tagged individual cDNA molecules with unique molecular identifiers. Under the authors' procedure: Sampled TCR counts reached a median of around 100,000 per sample, with values ranging from about 20,000 to 750,000. One entry per CDR3 protein, called by TCRdb with MiXCR from the RACE reads. Here the V and J calls rest on TCRdb's processing, not on the authors' analysis. This table has 300,000 to 400,000 distinct CDR3 sequences, roughly 4.6% appearing once. With respect to this clonotype: As yet, its antigen is unknown.

The source of this sequence is a woman aged 45-60 years with alopecia areata. Some clones in this sample may be carry-over from other donors' samples. This material consisted of whole blood, taken in connection with sensitization to the hapten diphenylcyclopropenone (DPC).

The CDR3 reads CASSVQGNEQFF. As DNA, the CDR3 is TGTGCCAGCTCTGTACAGGGAAATGAGCAGTTCTTC. The rearrangement links TRBV7-3 to TRBJ2-1, with D possibly matching TRBD1 (6 bases). CDR3 length: 12 residues. Germline assignment: CDR1 SGHTA and CDR2 FQGTGA. V lost 8 bases and J 7 bases, leaving 12 bases between the germline ends.